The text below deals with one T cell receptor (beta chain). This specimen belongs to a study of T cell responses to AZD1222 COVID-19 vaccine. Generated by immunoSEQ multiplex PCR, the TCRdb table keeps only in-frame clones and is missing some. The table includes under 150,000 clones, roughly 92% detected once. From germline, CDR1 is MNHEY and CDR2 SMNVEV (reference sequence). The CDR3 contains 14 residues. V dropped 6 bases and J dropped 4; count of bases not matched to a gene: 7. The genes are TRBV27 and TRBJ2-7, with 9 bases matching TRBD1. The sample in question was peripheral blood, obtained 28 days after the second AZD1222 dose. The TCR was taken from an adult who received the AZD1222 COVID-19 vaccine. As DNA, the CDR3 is TGTGCCAGCAGCGGTGCGGGACAGGGTTACGAGCAGTACTTC. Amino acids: CASSGAGQGYEQYF.